This TCR beta chain came from a study of tumor and adjacent non-tumor tissue in lung cancer. Study-wide results and caveats: TCR diversity was significantly greater in tumor than normal lung tissue.

Points on this clonotype: Antigen unknown. One base away lies a much larger clone, so this may be a sequencing read error.

In germline, CDR1 is DFQATT, CDR2 SNEGSKA (reference sequence). The CDR3 length is 10 residues. RNA was extracted from bulk tissue without any cell sorting. More than 3 cm separated this lung sample from the edge of the tumor. Three rounds of nested PCR, following a modified ARM-PCR protocol, produced the TCRbeta library. TCRdb independently ran MiXCR on the multiplex PCR reads; one entry per CDR3 protein. The data contain 44,000 or so distinct CDR3 sequences, roughly 60% of them seen just once; the ten biggest clones take up around 20%. This TCR was sampled from a middle-aged woman with non-small cell lung cancer. This chain connects TRBV20-1 to TRBJ2-1; D gene ambiguous. Specimen: distant non-tumor lung tissue. CDR3 in DNA: TGCAGCATCGCCAACCAGGAGCAGTCCTTC. It translates to CSIANQEQSF.